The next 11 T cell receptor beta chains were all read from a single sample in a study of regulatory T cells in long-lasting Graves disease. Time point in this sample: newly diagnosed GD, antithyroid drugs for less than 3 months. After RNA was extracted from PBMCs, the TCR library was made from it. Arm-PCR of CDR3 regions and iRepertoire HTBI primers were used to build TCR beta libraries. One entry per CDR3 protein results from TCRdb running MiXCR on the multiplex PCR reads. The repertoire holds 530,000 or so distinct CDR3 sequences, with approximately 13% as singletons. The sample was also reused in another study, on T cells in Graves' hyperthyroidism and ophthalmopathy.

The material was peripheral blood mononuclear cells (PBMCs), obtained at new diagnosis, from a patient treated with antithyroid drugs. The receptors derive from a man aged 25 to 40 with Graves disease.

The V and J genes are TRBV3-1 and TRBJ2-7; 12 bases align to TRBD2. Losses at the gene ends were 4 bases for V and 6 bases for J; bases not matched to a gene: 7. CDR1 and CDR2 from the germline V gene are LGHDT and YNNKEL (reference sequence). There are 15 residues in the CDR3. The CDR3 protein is CASSPTGLAGIEQYF. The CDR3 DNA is TGTGCCAGCAGCCCTACCGGACTAGCGGGAATCGAGCAGTACTTC.

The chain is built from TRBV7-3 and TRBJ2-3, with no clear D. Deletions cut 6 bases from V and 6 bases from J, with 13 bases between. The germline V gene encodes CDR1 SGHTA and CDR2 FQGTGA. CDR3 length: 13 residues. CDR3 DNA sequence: TGTGCCAGCAGTCCCGACCAAAGGGATACGCAGTATTTT. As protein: CASSPDQRDTQYF.

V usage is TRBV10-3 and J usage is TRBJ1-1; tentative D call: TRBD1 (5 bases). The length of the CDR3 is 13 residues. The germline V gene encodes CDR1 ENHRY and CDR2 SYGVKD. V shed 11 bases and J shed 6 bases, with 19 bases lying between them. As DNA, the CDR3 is TGTGCCTCCTCCGGGGGGGAAGGTGCTGAAGCTTTCTTT. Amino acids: CASSGGEGAEAFF.

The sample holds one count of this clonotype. CDR3 protein: CASSAPSGSGEQFF. The CDR3 nucleotides read TGTGCCAGCAGCGCACCTAGCGGGAGTGGTGAGCAGTTCTTC. The rearrangement links TRBV7-2 to TRBJ2-1; 10 bases align to TRBD2. CDR1 is SGHTA and CDR2 is FQGNSA in the germline V gene. The CDR3 spans 14 residues. V lost 5 bases, J lost 9 bases, and 7 bases stayed unmatched.

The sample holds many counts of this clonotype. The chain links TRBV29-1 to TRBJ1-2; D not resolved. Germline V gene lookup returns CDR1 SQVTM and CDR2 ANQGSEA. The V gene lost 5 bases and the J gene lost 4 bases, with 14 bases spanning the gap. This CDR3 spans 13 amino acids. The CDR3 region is CSVYTDPRYGYTF. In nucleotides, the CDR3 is TGCAGCGTTTACACGGACCCCCGCTATGGCTACACCTTC. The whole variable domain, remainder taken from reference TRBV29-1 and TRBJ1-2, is SAVISQKPSRDICQRGTSLTIQCQVDSQVTMMFWYRQQPGQSLTLIATANQGSEATYESGFVIDKFPISRPNLTFSTLTVSNMSPEDSSIYLCSVYTDPRYGYTFGSGTRLTVV.

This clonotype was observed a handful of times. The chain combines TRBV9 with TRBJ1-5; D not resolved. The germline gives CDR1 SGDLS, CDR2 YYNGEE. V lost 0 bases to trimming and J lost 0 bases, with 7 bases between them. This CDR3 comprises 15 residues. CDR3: CASSVDGNSNQPQHF. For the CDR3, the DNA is TGTGCCAGCAGCGTAGACGGAAATAGCAATCAGCCCCAGCATTTT.

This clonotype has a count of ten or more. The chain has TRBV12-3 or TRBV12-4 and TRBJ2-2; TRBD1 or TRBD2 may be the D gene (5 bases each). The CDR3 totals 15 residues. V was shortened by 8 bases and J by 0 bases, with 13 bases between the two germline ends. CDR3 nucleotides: TGTGCCAGCGGGGCATGGGGGACGAACACCGGGGAGCTGTTTTTT. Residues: CASGAWGTNTGELFF.

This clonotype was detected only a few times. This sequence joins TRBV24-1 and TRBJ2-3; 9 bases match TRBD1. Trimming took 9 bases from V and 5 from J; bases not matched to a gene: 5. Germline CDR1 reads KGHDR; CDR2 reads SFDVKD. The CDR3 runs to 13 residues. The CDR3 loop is CATADRGRDTQYF. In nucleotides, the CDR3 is TGTGCCACCGCGGACAGGGGTCGAGATACGCAGTATTTT.

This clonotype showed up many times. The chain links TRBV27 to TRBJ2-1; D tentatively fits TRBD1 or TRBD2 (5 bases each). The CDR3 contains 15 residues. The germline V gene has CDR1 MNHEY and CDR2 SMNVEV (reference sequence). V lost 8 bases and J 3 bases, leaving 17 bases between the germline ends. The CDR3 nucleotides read TGTGCCAGCTCTGGCCCGGGACGCTACTACAATGAGCAGTTCTTC. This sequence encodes CASSGPGRYYNEQFF.

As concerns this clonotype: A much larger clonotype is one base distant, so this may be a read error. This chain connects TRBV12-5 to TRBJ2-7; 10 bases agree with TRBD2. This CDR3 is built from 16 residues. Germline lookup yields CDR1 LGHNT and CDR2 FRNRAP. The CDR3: CASGLLWTSGYEEQCF. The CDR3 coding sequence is TGTGCTAGTGGTTTGTTGTGGACTAGCGGCTACGAGGAGCAGTGCTTC.

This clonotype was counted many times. This CDR3 is CSAKVLSDRSYEQYF. The DNA of the CDR3 is TGCAGTGCTAAGGTCTTATCGGACAGATCCTACGAGCAGTACTTC. This chain uses TRBV20-1 with TRBJ2-7; TRBD1 might be the D (6 bases). Germline CDR1 reads DFQATT; CDR2 reads SNEGSKA (reference sequence). This CDR3 contains 15 residues. The V gene lost 4 bases and the J gene lost 1 base, with 17 bases spanning the gap.